The 29 T cell receptor beta chains below come from one sample, sequenced in a study of cytomegalovirus exposure and HLA in healthy donors. PCR used 60 Vbeta primers and 13 Jbeta primers. The method was immunoSEQ multiplex PCR; TCRdb's version includes in-frame clones alone and lacks a portion of them. The sample lists approximately 140,000 clones, about 78% seen once, with 2.9% in the top ten. Sample: PBMCs. The source of these receptors is a human donor in good health.

This clone was counted a few times. The CDR3 spells CASSVGASGMTDTQYF. CDR3 nucleotides: TGTGCCAGCAGCGTAGGGGCTAGCGGGATGACAGATACGCAGTATTTT. The chain carries TRBV9 and TRBJ2-3; 9 nucleotides agree with TRBD2. This CDR3 comprises 16 residues. Per germline, CDR1 SGDLS and CDR2 YYNGEE. The junction had 5 bases not matched to a gene; V was cut back by 0 bases and J by 3 bases.

The chain combines TRBV15 with TRBJ2-5, with TRBD1 matching 10 bases. Near its end, the DNA agrees better with TRBJ2-7, so the J call may be wrong. The CDR3 has 17 residues. CDR1 is LNHNV and CDR2 is YYDKDF in the germline V gene (reference sequence). The CDR3 bases are TGTGCCACCAGCAGAGATCCCGGGACAGGGGCTACCTACGAGCAGTACTTC. This gives the protein CATSRDPGTGATYEQYF.

This chain connects TRBV2 to TRBJ1-2, with 8 nucleotides matching TRBD1. The CDR3 is made up of 13 amino acids. V lost 6 bases to trimming and J lost 4 bases; unmatched junction nucleotides: 4. Germline V gives CDR1 SNHLY, CDR2 FYNNEI. In nucleotides, the CDR3 is TGTGCCAGCAGCCACAGGGGGTTCTATGGCTACACCTTC. Translating gives CASSHRGFYGYTF.

The V gene is TRBV5-4, the J gene TRBJ2-3; 8 bases fit TRBD2. Trimming at V came to 0 bases and at J to 4 bases, leaving 4 bases not matched to a gene. Germline V CDR1 and CDR2: SGHNT, YYREEE (reference sequence). There are 15 residues in the CDR3. The CDR3 bases are TGTGCCAGCAGCTTGGTCCGGGGGGGCTCAGATACGCAGTATTTT. Amino acids: CASSLVRGGSDTQYF.

The V gene is TRBV21-1, the J gene TRBJ1-5; the table's D gene call, TRBD1, was not cross checked with the DNA. TRBV21-1 is a pseudogene. The CDR3 has 18 residues. CDR3 amino acids: CASSKRTGKVGDNQPQHF. DNA of the CDR3: TGTGCCAGCAGCAAAAGGACAGGGAAAGTCGGTGACAATCAGCCCCAGCATTTT.

This rearrangement joins TRBV19 to TRBJ1-5; TRBD1 agrees at 7 bases. Per germline, CDR1 LNHDA and CDR2 SQIVND (reference sequence). V dropped 6 bases and J dropped 3; count of bases not matched to a gene: 8. The CDR3 has 15 residues. CDR3 residues: CASSLTGTDNQPQHF. CDR3 nucleotides: TGTGCCAGTAGCCTTACCGGGACAGACAATCAGCCCCAGCATTTT.

In DNA form, the CDR3 reads TGTGCCAGCAGTTTGTCTGGGACAGTGGGCTCCTACGAGCAGTACTTC. As protein: CASSLSGTVGSYEQYF. V and J are TRBV27 and TRBJ2-5; 7 positions match TRBD1. The J call is doubtful: the DNA matches TRBJ2-7 better. The CDR3 has 16 amino acids. In germline, CDR1 is MNHEY, CDR2 SMNVEV (reference sequence).

This clone has just a few counts. A single base separates this from a much larger clone, so it may be a read error. The rearrangement links TRBV4-2 to TRBJ2-7; 9 bases are shared with TRBD2. Germline values: CDR1 LGHNA, CDR2 YNFKEQ. J gave up 3 bases and V 3 bases, and 6 bases lay outside the gene matches. The CDR3 is 15 residues long. The CDR3 DNA is TGTGCCAGCAGCCAGACGGCTAGCGGGATCTACGAGCAGTACTTC. Translating it yields CASSQTASGIYEQYF.

The CDR3 loop reads CASSHPAGGAEAFF. CDR3 nucleotide sequence: TGTGCCAGCAGCCACCCAGCGGGGGGTGCTGAAGCTTTCTTT. The rearrangement joins TRBV4-2 to TRBJ1-1; maybe TRBD1 (5 bases). The CDR3 runs 14 residues. The V gene lost 3 bases and the J gene lost 6 bases, with 14 bases spanning the gap. Per germline, CDR1 LGHNA and CDR2 YNFKEQ.

This chain joins TRBV28 and TRBJ2-1, with TRBD1 matching 8 bases. In germline, CDR1 is MDHEN, CDR2 SYDVKM. V was pared by 4 bases and J by 4 bases, with 3 bases of the junction left unmatched. The CDR3 is 14 residues long. The CDR3: CASSWGQAYNEQFF. The CDR3 nucleotides are TGTGCCAGCAGTTGGGGACAGGCTTACAATGAGCAGTTCTTC.

J is TRBJ2-7 and V is TRBV9; D is perhaps TRBD1 (6 bases). The V end lost 0 bases, the J end lost 2 bases, and 24 bases lay between the germline ends. This CDR3 is 19 amino acids long. From germline, CDR1 is SGDLS and CDR2 YYNGEE. The chain's CDR3 is CASSVGTSGQRQVAYEQYF. The CDR3 DNA reads as TGTGCCAGCAGCGTAGGGACATCGGGTCAAAGACAGGTCGCCTACGAGCAGTACTTC.

This chain links TRBV7-3 with TRBJ2-7, with D unresolved. Trimming removed 0 bases at V and 5 bases at J, with 5 bases between. Germline loops: CDR1 SGHTA, CDR2 FQGTGA. The CDR3 length is 12 residues. The CDR3 bases are TGTGCCAGCAGCTTAACGGGCCACGAGCAGTACTTC. Amino acid sequence: CASSLTGHEQYF. Combining the CDR3 with reference TRBV7-3 and TRBJ2-7 gives the whole variable domain GAGVSQTPSNKVTEKGKYVELRCDPISGHTALYWYRQSLGQGPEFLIYFQGTGAADDSGLPNDRFFAVRPEGSVSTLKIQRTERGDSAVYLCASSLTGHEQYFGPGTRLTVT.

The CDR3 region is CASKWGLAKDTQYF. The CDR3 DNA reads as TGTGCCAGCAAGTGGGGACTAGCGAAGGATACGCAGTATTTT. The chain is built from TRBV5-4 and TRBJ2-3, with TRBD2 matching 10 bases. CDR1 and CDR2 (germline): SGHNT, YYREEE (reference sequence). This CDR3 region has 14 residues. Trimming cost V 6 bases and J 6 bases; bases outside gene matches: 7.

In this sample, this clone turned up a few times. The CDR3 bases are TGTGCCAGCAGCCCCTTAGTAGGAAGAGGGCCAGCTTTCTTT. As protein: CASSPLVGRGPAFF. The chain links TRBV9 to TRBJ1-1; D remains unclear. The germline CDR1 and CDR2 sequences are SGDLS and YYNGEE. This CDR3 contains 14 residues. The V end lost 4 bases, the J end lost 10 bases, and 20 bases lay between the germline ends. The full variable domain, completed using reference TRBV9 and TRBJ1-1, is DSGVTQTPKHLITATGQRVTLRCSPRSGDLSVYWYQQSLDQGLQFLIQYYNGEERAKGNILERFSAQQFPDLHSELNLSSLELGDSALYFCASSPLVGRGPAFFGQGTRLTVV.

The rearrangement links TRBV7-3 to TRBJ1-2, with 9 bases fitting TRBD1. This CDR3 has 14 residues. Trimming cost V 5 bases and J 6 bases; bases outside gene matches: 7. Germline CDR1 SGHTA, CDR2 FQGTGA. The CDR3 protein is CASSLDGTGNGYTF. The CDR3 DNA follows: TGTGCCAGCAGCCTAGACGGGACAGGGAATGGCTACACCTTC.

The gene calls are TRBV29-1 and TRBJ1-2; tentatively, D is TRBD1 (5 bases). Germline V gene sequence: CDR1 SQVTM, CDR2 ANQGSEA. The CDR3 is 12 residues long. Trimming cost V 4 bases and J 6 bases, with 12 bases left between them. The CDR3 nucleotides are TGCAGCGTTGTGGTAGGGACTCATGGCTACACCTTC. Amino acids: CSVVVGTHGYTF.

This sequence joins TRBV4-1 and TRBJ2-5, with a weak D call TRBD1 (6 bases). The J call may be mistaken, given a closer DNA end match to TRBJ2-7. From germline, CDR1 is MGHRA and CDR2 YSYEKL. This CDR3 is 14 amino acids long. The CDR3 here is CASSHPLDSYEQYF. DNA of the CDR3: TGCGCCAGCAGCCACCCATTGGACAGCTACGAGCAGTACTTC.

This chain joins TRBV9 and TRBJ2-2, with a weak D call TRBD1 (6 bases). Germline V CDR1 and CDR2: SGDLS, YYNGEE. Between the trimmed V and J ends, which lost 4 bases and 4 bases, there was a span of 17 bases. This CDR3 has 16 residues. The CDR3 spells CASSLSGATATGELFF. In DNA form, the CDR3 reads TGTGCCAGCAGCTTGTCAGGGGCCACTGCCACCGGGGAGCTGTTTTTT.

Only a few counts were recorded for this clone. The genes are TRBV5-6 and TRBJ2-5; 8 positions match TRBD2. The CDR3 runs to 17 residues. V lost 1 base, J lost 5 bases, and 13 bases stayed unmatched. Germline V gives CDR1 SGHDT, CDR2 YYEEEE. The CDR3 loop reads CASSLNLAGGRGETQYF. DNA for the CDR3: TGTGCCAGCAGCTTGAATTTGGCGGGAGGTCGTGGGGAGACCCAGTACTTC. The full variable domain, its missing parts supplied by reference TRBV5-6 and TRBJ2-5, is DAGVTQSPTHLIKTRGQQVTLRCSPKSGHDTVSWYQQALGQGPQFIFQYYEEEERQRGNFPDRFSGHQFPNYSSELNVNALLLGDSALYLCASSLNLAGGRGETQYFGPGTRLLVL.

The chain carries TRBV2 and TRBJ2-2; 7 bases are a match to TRBD2. Trimming at V came to 8 bases and at J to 4 bases, leaving 7 bases not matched to a gene. This CDR3 has 14 amino acids. Germline values: CDR1 SNHLY, CDR2 FYNNEI. The CDR3 reads CASVGGRSTGELFF. The CDR3 coding sequence is TGTGCCAGCGTAGGCGGGAGAAGCACCGGGGAGCTGTTTTTT.

CDR3 DNA sequence: TGTGCCAGCAGTAAGAGACAGCCGTCCGGAAACACCATATATTTT. It translates to CASSKRQPSGNTIYF. The chain combines TRBV6-5 with TRBJ1-3; perhaps TRBD1 as D (5 bases). The CDR3 is 15 amino acids. Germline V CDR1 and CDR2: MNHEY, SVGAGI. With 5 bases removed from V and 4 bases from J, the gap between germline ends came to 15 bases.

The chain couples TRBV28 to TRBJ2-7; D possibly corresponds to TRBD2 (5 bases). V was trimmed by 7 bases and J by 3 bases, leaving 22 bases between them. The CDR3 has 16 amino acids. CDR1 MDHEN and CDR2 SYDVKM come from the germline V gene. In nucleotides, the CDR3 is TGTGCCAGCACCGCCCTGGGCCCGGGGAAAGTCTACGAGCAGTACTTC. Its protein product is CASTALGPGKVYEQYF.

The gene calls are TRBV5-1 and TRBJ2-2, with 9 nucleotides matching TRBD1. The J segment lost 7 bases and the V segment lost 4 bases, leaving 17 bases of the junction unmatched. This CDR3 contains 18 residues. Germline V gene data show CDR1 as SGHRS and CDR2 as YFSETQ. For the CDR3, the DNA is TGCGCCAGCAGCCCCCCGGACGGACAGGGGAAGGGTTACGGGGAGCTGTTTTTT. The encoded protein is CASSPPDGQGKGYGELFF.

This clone was counted only a few times. The chain is built from TRBV19 and TRBJ2-7; weak D call: TRBD2 (5 bases). The CDR3 loop spans 13 amino acids. Germline V gene sequence: CDR1 LNHDA, CDR2 SQIVND (reference sequence). V shed 6 bases and J shed 5 bases, with 14 bases lying between them. In nucleotides, the CDR3 is TGTGCCAGTAGCCCCCCCGGGGTCCACGAGCAGTACTTC. Protein product: CASSPPGVHEQYF.

The rearrangement joins TRBV27 to TRBJ2-7; tentative D call: TRBD2 (6 bases). The CDR3 covers 14 residues. The germline V gene encodes CDR1 MNHEY and CDR2 SMNVEV (reference sequence). V lost 5 bases, J lost 6 bases, and 17 bases lay in between. The CDR3 DNA reads TGTGCCAGCAGTGCGGGACTCCGAGTGGCCGAGCAGTACTTC. It translates to CASSAGLRVAEQYF.

CDR3 coding DNA: TGTGCCATCAGGAAGGGTTCCGGACAGGGGAACACTGAAGCTTTCTTT. This codes for CAIRKGSGQGNTEAFF. This chain uses TRBV10-3 with TRBJ1-1; 8 nucleotides match TRBD1. CDR1 and CDR2 (germline): ENHRY, SYGVKD. The CDR3 is 16 residues long. With V trimmed by 6 bases and J by 1 base, 10 bases remained unmatched.

The V and J genes are TRBV30 and TRBJ2-5, with D tentatively TRBD1 (5 bases). Germline values: CDR1 GTSNPN, CDR2 SVGIG (reference sequence). V gave up 4 bases and J gave up 4 bases, with 10 bases separating them. This CDR3 is 12 amino acids long. The CDR3 DNA sequence: TGTGCCTGGACCAGGGAAGGAGAGACCCAGTACTTC. It codes for CAWTREGETQYF.

The chain has TRBV7-2 and TRBJ1-1, with 9 bases aligning to TRBD1. The CDR3 is 17 amino acids. V lost 0 bases and J lost 3; bases outside the gene matches: 8. Germline CDR1 SGHTA, CDR2 FQGNSA. The chain's CDR3 is CASSLAGTGRGDTEAFF. The CDR3 coding sequence is TGTGCCAGCAGCTTAGCTGGGACAGGGAGAGGGGACACTGAAGCTTTCTTT.

V usage is TRBV11-2 and J usage is TRBJ1-1; unclear D gene. Trimming removed 1 base from V and 9 bases from J, with 6 bases in between. CDR3 length equals 11 residues. Germline values: CDR1 SGHAT, CDR2 FQNNGV. CDR3 amino acids: CASSLASKAFF. The DNA for the CDR3 is TGTGCCAGCAGCTTAGCCAGTAAAGCTTTCTTT.